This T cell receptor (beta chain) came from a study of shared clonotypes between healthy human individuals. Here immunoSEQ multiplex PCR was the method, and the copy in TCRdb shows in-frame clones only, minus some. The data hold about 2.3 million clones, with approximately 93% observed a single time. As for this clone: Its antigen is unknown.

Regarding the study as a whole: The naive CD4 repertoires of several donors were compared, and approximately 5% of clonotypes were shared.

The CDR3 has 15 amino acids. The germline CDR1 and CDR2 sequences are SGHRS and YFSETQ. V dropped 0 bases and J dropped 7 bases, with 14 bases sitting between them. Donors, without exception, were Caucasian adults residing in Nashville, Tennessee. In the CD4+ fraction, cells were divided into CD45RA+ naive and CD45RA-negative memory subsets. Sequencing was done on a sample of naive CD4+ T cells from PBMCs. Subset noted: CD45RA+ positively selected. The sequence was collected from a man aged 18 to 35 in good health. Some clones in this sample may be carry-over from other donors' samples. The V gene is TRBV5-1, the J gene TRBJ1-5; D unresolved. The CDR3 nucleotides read TGCGCCAGCAGCTTGGACTTAATGGGAGGACAGCCCCAGCATTTT. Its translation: CASSLDLMGGQPQHF. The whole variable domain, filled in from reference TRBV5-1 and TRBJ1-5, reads KAGVTQTPRYLIKTRGQQVTLSCSPISGHRSVSWYQQTPGQGLQFLFEYFSETQRNKGNFPGRFSGRQFSNSRSEMNVSTLELGDSALYLCASSLDLMGGQPQHFGDGTRLSIL.